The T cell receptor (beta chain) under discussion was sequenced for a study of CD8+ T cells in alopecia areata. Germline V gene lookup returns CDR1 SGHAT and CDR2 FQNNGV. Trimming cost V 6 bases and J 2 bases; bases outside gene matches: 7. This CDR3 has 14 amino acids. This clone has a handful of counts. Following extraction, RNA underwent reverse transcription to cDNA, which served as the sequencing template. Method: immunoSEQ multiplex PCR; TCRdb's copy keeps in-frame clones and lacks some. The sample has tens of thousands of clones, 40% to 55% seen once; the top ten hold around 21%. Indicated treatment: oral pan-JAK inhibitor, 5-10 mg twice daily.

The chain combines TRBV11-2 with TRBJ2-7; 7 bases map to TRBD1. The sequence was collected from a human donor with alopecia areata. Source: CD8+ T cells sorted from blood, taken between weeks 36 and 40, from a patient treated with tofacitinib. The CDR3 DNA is TGTGCCAGCAGAGGGGACAGAAAAACCTACGAGCAGTACTTC. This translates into CASRGDRKTYEQYF.